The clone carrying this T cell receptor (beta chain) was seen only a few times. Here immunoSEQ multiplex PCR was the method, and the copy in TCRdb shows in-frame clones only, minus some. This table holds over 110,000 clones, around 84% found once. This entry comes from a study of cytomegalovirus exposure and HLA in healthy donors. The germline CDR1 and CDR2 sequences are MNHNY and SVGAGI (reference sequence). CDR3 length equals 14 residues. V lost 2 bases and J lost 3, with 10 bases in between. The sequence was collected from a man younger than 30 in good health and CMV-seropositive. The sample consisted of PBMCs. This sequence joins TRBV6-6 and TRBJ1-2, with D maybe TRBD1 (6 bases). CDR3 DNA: TGTGCCAGCAGTTACCAGGGACACTACTATGGCTACACCTTC. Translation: CASSYQGHYYGYTF.